This T cell receptor beta chain was profiled in a study of shared clonotypes between healthy human individuals. CDR1 is MNHGY and CDR2 is SAAAGT in the germline V gene. Trimming removed 2 bases from V and 0 bases from J, with 17 bases in between. The CDR3 runs to 18 residues. As regards this clone: Antigen unknown.

Overall study results and limits: As a rule, naive subsets had a larger estimated richness than memory subsets. The authors sampled blood alone, and tissue repertoires likely differ.

Assay used: immunoSEQ multiplex PCR; TCRdb lists only in-frame clones, some missing. This sample has around 2.5 million clones, with 80% to 95% found just once. This receptor was taken from a man between 18 and 29 years old in good health. Some clones in this sample may be carry-over from other donors' samples. Input material: naive CD4+ T cells from PBMCs. Specified subset: CD45RA+ positively selected. The rearrangement joins TRBV6-8 to TRBJ1-5; D remains unclear. CDR3 amino acids: CASSYVLQNHYSNQPQHF. CDR3 DNA sequence: TGTGCCAGCAGTTACGTTTTACAGAACCATTATAGCAATCAGCCCCAGCATTTT.